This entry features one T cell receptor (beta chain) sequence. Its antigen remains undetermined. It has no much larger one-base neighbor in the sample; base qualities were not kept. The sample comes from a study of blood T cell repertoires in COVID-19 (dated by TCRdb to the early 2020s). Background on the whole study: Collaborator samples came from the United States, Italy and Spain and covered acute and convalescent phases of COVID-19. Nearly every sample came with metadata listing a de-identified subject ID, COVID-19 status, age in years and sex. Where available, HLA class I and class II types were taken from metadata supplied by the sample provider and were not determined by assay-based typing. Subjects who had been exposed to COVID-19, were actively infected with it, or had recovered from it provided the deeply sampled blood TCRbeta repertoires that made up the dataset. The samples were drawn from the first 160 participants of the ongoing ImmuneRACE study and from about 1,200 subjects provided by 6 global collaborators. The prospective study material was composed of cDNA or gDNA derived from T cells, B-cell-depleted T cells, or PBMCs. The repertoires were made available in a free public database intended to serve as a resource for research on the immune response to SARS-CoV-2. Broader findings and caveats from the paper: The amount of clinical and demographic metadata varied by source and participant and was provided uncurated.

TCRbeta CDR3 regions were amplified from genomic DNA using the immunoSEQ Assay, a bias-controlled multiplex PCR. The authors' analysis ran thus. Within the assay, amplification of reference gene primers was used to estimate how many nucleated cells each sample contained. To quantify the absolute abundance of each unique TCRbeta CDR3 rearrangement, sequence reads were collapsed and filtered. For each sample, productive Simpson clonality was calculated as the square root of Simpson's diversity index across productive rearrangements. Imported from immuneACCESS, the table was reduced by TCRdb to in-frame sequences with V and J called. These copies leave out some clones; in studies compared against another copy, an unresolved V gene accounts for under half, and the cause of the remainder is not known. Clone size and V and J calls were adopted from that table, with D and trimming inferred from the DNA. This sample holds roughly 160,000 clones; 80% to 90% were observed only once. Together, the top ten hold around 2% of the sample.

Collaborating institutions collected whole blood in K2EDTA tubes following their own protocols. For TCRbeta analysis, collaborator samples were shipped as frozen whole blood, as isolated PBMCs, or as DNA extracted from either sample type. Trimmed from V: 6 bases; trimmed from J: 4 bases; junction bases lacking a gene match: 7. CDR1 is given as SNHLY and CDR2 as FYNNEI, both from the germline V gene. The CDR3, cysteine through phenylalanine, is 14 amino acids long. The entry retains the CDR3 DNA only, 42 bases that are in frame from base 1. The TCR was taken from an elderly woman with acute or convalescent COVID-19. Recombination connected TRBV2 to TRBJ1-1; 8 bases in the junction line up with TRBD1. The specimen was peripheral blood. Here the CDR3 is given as CASSWTGQGTEAFF. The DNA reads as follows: TGTGCCAGCAGCTGGACAGGGCAGGGCACTGAAGCTTTCTTT.